This T cell receptor (beta chain) came from a study of blood T cells in healthy people across ages. Germline V gives CDR1 LGHNT, CDR2 FRNRAP. The CDR3 contains 14 residues. A remark on this clonotype: Its antigen is unknown.

Study outcomes and limitations: The unknown donor CMV status may have confounded expanded clonotype changes. Diversity figures based on one million T cells were deemed too low.

Using a J-beta primer mix together with a sample-barcoded 5' primer, a second PCR was run for roughly 6 to 12 cycles. Using its own MiXCR run on the 5' RACE reads, TCRdb lists one record per CDR3 protein. The table includes roughly 1.4 million distinct CDR3 sequences, approximately 60% detected once. The sequenced sample was blood. The TCR comes from a man aged 18 to 29 in good health. This chain uses TRBV12-5 with TRBJ2-4, with unresolved D. The J call may be mistaken, given a closer DNA end match to TRBJ2-7. The CDR3, as DNA: TGTGCTAGTGGTCAGGACGTCAACCCCTACGAGCAGTACTTC. Its translation is CASGQDVNPYEQYF.